A single sample gave rise to the 17 T cell receptor beta chains below, sequenced in a study of spatial heterogeneity in lung cancer. In TCRdb, the 5' RACE reads were re-called with MiXCR into one record per CDR3 protein. Of more than 10,000 distinct CDR3 sequences listed, 3.5% to 4% were seen once; the top ten hold under 45%. Time point here: sample taken at primary tumor resection. The sequencing here drew on PBMCs, taken at surgery. The receptor source for this set is a male donor with early-stage non-small cell lung cancer.

This clonotype was observed at least ten times. The chain joins TRBV28 to TRBJ1-2, with 7 bases that match TRBD1. The V gene end was trimmed by 6 bases and the J gene end by 8 bases; junction bases not matched to a gene: 12. CDR1 MDHEN and CDR2 SYDVKM come from the germline V gene. The CDR3 runs to 14 residues. CDR3 nucleotide sequence: TGTGCCAGCAGCACCTTCGACAGGGACCGCGGCTACACCTTC. Translating gives CASSTFDRDRGYTF.

V is TRBV6-2 or TRBV6-3 and J is TRBJ1-2; tentative D call: TRBD1 (6 bases). The CDR3 sequence is 12 residues long. Germline V gene sequence: CDR1 MNHEY, CDR2 SVGEGT. Trimming cost V 6 bases and J 3 bases, with 8 bases left between them. CDR3 residues: CASRQGDYGYTF. The DNA of the CDR3 is TGTGCCAGCAGACAGGGAGACTATGGCTACACCTTC.

This clonotype was seen many times. This sequence joins TRBV6-1 and TRBJ1-4, with D possibly matching TRBD1 (5 bases). Trimming pared 7 bases from V and 4 bases from J, leaving 13 bases between. Germline lookup yields CDR1 MNHNS and CDR2 SASEGT. This CDR3 has 14 residues. The CDR3 region is CASIERGSNEKLFF. The CDR3 region has the DNA TGTGCCAGCATCGAGAGGGGCAGTAATGAAAAACTGTTTTTT.

The CDR3 here is CASRGAANTGELFF. CDR3 bases: TGTGCCAGCAGAGGAGCGGCTAACACCGGGGAGCTGTTTTTT. The V and J genes are TRBV6-1 and TRBJ2-2, with D perhaps TRBD2 (5 bases). CDR1 is MNHNS, CDR2 SASEGT, per germline. CDR3 size: 14 residues. Trimming pared 6 bases from V and 2 bases from J, leaving 10 bases between.

This clonotype appeared many times. This chain uses TRBV6-2 or TRBV6-3 with TRBJ2-1; 13 bases agree with TRBD2. Trimming at V came to 2 bases and at J to 8 bases, leaving 9 bases not matched to a gene. This CDR3 region has 17 residues. In germline, CDR1 is MNHEY, CDR2 SVGEGT. The CDR3 DNA sequence: TGTGCCAGCAGTTACCCTCCGGGACTAGCGGGGTCATATGAGCAGTTCTTC. This encodes CASSYPPGLAGSYEQFF.

The sample holds many counts of this clonotype. This chain uses TRBV6-2 or TRBV6-3 with TRBJ2-5; TRBD2 matches at 12 bases. CDR3 length: 16 residues. The germline gives CDR1 MNHEY, CDR2 SVGEGT. The trim removed 5 bases at V and 5 bases at J, leaving 9 bases unmatched. This CDR3 is CASSPWTSGKRETQYF. DNA of the CDR3: TGTGCCAGCAGTCCTTGGACTAGCGGGAAGAGGGAGACCCAGTACTTC.

This clonotype was seen at least ten times. The V gene is TRBV7-9, the J gene TRBJ2-7; 16 bases map to TRBD2. Trimming took 8 bases from V and 6 from J; bases not matched to a gene: 7. Germline V gene sequence: CDR1 SEHNR, CDR2 FQNEAQ (reference sequence). There are 15 residues in the CDR3. DNA of the CDR3: TGTGCCAGCGGGGGACTAGCGGGAGGGCCGGGCGAGCAGTACTTC. Translating gives CASGGLAGGPGEQYF.

This clonotype was counted a few times. V usage is TRBV6-6 and J usage is TRBJ1-2; D remains unclear. This CDR3 is built from 15 residues. CDR1 is MNHNY, CDR2 SVGAGI, per germline (reference sequence). Trimming pared 0 bases from V and 2 bases from J, leaving 10 bases between. The DNA for the CDR3 is TGTGCCAGCAGTTACTCGCCCCTGACAAACTATGGCTACACCTTC. This encodes CASSYSPLTNYGYTF.

This clonotype was picked up many times. V is TRBV6-5 and J is TRBJ1-6; the D gene is possibly TRBD1 (5 bases). With 2 bases removed from V and 9 bases from J, the gap between germline ends came to 8 bases. CDR3 size: 13 residues. The germline V gene encodes CDR1 MNHEY and CDR2 SVGAGI. The CDR3 is CASSYERGSPLHF. The CDR3 region has the DNA TGTGCCAGCAGTTACGAAAGGGGTTCACCCCTCCACTTT.

Ten or more counts support this clonotype. V and J are TRBV7-2 and TRBJ2-5; 9 nucleotides line up with TRBD2. V gave up 8 bases and J gave up 6 bases; unmatched junction bases: 7. Germline CDR1 and CDR2: SGHTA and FQGNSA. This CDR3 region has 13 residues. The CDR3 protein is CASQFAGGKTQYF. In DNA, the CDR3 is TGTGCCAGCCAGTTTGCGGGAGGGAAGACCCAGTACTTC.

In this sample, this clonotype turned up many times. V and J are TRBV6-2 or TRBV6-3 and TRBJ2-2; possible D gene TRBD2, 5 bases. The V gene lost 2 bases and the J gene lost 4 bases, with 11 bases spanning the gap. CDR1 MNHEY and CDR2 SVGEGT come from the germline V gene. CDR3 length: 15 residues. CDR3 sequence reads: CASSYQTTFTGELFF. The CDR3 DNA reads TGTGCCAGCAGTTACCAGACTACGTTCACCGGGGAGCTGTTTTTT.

V and J are TRBV28 and TRBJ2-1; weak D call: TRBD1 (5 bases). The CDR3 runs 15 residues. The germline V gene has CDR1 MDHEN and CDR2 SYDVKM. Between the trimmed V and J ends, which lost 2 bases and 0 bases, there was a span of 8 bases. The CDR3 region has the DNA TGTGCCAGCAGTTTAGACAGACCCTCCTACAATGAGCAGTTCTTC. This sequence encodes CASSLDRPSYNEQFF.

This clonotype was counted at least ten times. In DNA, the CDR3 is TGTGCCAGCAGCTTAATGGGTGCAACTAATGAAAAACTGTTTTTT. It yields the protein CASSLMGATNEKLFF. The V gene is TRBV11-2, the J gene TRBJ1-4, with no clear D. V lost 2 bases and J lost 0, with 7 bases in between. CDR3 size: 15 residues. The germline CDR1 and CDR2 sequences are SGHAT and FQNNGV.

The sample holds many counts of this clonotype. The genes are TRBV5-1 and TRBJ2-7, with 8 bases aligning to TRBD2. The CDR3 loop spans 19 amino acids. Germline V lookup: CDR1 SGHRS, CDR2 YFSETQ. V lost 1 base to trimming and J lost 1 base; unmatched junction nucleotides: 16. The CDR3 nucleotides read TGCGCCAGCAGCTTGAACGCGCGACTAGCGTTAAAGGTGTCCTACGAGCAGTACTTC. Protein sequence: CASSLNARLALKVSYEQYF.

This clonotype was counted ten times or more. This chain connects TRBV5-8 to TRBJ2-5; no definite D call. Germline-derived CDR1 and CDR2 are SGHTS and YDEGEE. The ends were cut back, 1 base at V and 5 bases at J, with 12 bases in the middle. The CDR3 is 14 amino acids. The chain's CDR3 is CASSLWEVGETQYF. CDR3 bases: TGTGCCAGCAGCTTGTGGGAAGTAGGGGAGACCCAGTACTTC.

This clonotype was seen more than once but under ten times. V and J are TRBV6-1 and TRBJ2-1, with TRBD1 matching over 8 bases. The CDR3 sequence is 13 residues long. Germline CDR1 reads MNHNS; CDR2 reads SASEGT. After removal of 6 bases from V and 7 bases from J, the junction contained 5 bases not matched to a gene. The DNA of the CDR3 is TGTGCCAGCAGAGCGCAGGGGGCTAATGAGCAGTTCTTC. Its translation: CASRAQGANEQFF.

This clonotype was counted at least ten times. The CDR3 is CSASGYSGQGAHEQYF. CDR3 in DNA: TGCAGTGCTAGCGGCTACTCGGGACAGGGGGCCCACGAGCAGTACTTC. J is TRBJ2-7 and V is TRBV20-1; TRBD1 matches at 12 bases. In germline, CDR1 is DFQATT, CDR2 SNEGSKA (reference sequence). The CDR3 totals 16 residues. The V and J ends lost 3 bases and 5 bases, in that order; junction bases with no gene match: 11.